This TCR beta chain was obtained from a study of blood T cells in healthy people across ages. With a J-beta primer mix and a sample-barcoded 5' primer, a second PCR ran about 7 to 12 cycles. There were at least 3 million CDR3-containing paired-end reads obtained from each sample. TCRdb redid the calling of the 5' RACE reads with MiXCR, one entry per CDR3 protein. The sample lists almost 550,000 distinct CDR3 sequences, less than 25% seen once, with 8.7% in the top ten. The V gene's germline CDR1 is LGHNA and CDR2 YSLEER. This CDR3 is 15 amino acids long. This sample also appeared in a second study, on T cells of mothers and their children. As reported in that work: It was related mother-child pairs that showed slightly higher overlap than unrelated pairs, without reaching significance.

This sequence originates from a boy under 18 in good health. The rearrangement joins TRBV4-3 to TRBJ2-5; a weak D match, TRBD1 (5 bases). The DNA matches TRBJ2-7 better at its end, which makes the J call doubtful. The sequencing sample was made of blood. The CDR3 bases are TGCGCCAGCAGCCAAGCATCCCAGGGCCCCTACGAGCAGTACTTC. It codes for CASSQASQGPYEQYF.